A selection of T cell receptor beta chains follows, all from one sample in a study of T cells after yellow fever vaccination. TCRdb redid the calling of the 5' RACE reads with MiXCR, one entry per CDR3 protein. Among over 250,000 distinct CDR3 sequences listed, roughly 4.8% were seen once. The material was CD4+ T cells sorted from PBMCs, obtained on the day of the yellow fever booster vaccination. Source of these receptors: a man aged 18 to 30 who received the YFV17D yellow fever vaccine. Each CDR3 is given with its conserved first and last residue. The D gene is left open where the match is weak. Clone size is stated in some rows and not others, as once, few, many or a class when expanded.

d_call	j_call	v_call	clone_size	cdr3_length	cdr3_nt	cdr3_aa
TRBD2	TRBJ2-1	TRBV5-1	many	15	TGCGCCAGCAGCCAACTAGCGGGGGGCGACAATGAGCAGTTCTTC	CASSQLAGGDNEQFF
-	TRBJ2-5	TRBV4-1	-	13	TGCGCCAGCAGCCCCCTGCTCCAAGAGACCCAGTACTTC	CASSPLLQETQYF
TRBD1	TRBJ1-5	TRBV7-8	few	16	TGTGCCAGCAGCAGTGGAGGGGGCGGAAGCAATCAGCCCCAGCATTTT	CASSSGGGGSNQPQHF
-	TRBJ1-5	TRBV19	few	14	TGTGCCAGTAGTCCGGCGGGGGGAATTCAGCCCCAGCATTTT	CASSPAGGIQPQHF
-	TRBJ1-3	TRBV12-3/TRBV12-4	-	15	TGTGCCAGCAGTCCACAATCGAGCTCTGGAAACACCATATATTTT	CASSPQSSSGNTIYF
-	TRBJ1-3	TRBV3-1	many	13	TGTGCCAGCAGCCAGCAGATCGGAAACACCATATATTTT	CASSQQIGNTIYF
TRBD2	TRBJ2-5	TRBV7-7	few	15	TGTGCTAGCAGCCTGGGGACTATCCTGCAAGAGACCCAGTACTTC	CASSLGTILQETQYF
-	TRBJ2-4	TRBV7-2	-	12	TGTGCCAGCAGCGTCCTCCGCAACATTCAGTACTTC	CASSVLRNIQYF
-	TRBJ1-4	TRBV20-1	few	13	TGCAGTGCTAGGTTTCGGACTAATGAAAAACTGTTTTTT	CSARFRTNEKLFF
TRBD1	TRBJ1-5	TRBV6-5	many	15	TGTGCCAGCAGTTACTCTTCGACAGGGAATCAGCCCCAGCATTTT	CASSYSSTGNQPQHF